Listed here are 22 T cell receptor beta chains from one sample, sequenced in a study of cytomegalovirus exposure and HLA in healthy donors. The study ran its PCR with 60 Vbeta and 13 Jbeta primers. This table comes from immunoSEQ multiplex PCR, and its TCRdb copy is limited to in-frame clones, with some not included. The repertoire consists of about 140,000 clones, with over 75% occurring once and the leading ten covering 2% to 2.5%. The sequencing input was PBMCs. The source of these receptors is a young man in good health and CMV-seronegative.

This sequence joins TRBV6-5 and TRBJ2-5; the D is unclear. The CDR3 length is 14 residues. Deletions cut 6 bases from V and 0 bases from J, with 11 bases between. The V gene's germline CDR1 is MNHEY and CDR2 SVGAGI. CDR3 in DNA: TGTGCCAGCAGGAGTGCGGAGTACCAAGAGACCCAGTACTTC. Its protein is CASRSAEYQETQYF.

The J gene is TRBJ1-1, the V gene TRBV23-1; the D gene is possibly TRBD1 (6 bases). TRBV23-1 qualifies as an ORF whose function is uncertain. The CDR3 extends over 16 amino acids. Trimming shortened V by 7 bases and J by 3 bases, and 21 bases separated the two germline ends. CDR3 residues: CASNTPQTGPDTEAFF. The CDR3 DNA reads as TGCGCCAGCAATACCCCCCAAACAGGGCCGGACACTGAAGCTTTCTTT.

In nucleotides, the CDR3 is TGCGCCAGCAGCAAAGGGACAGACAGCTCTGGAAACACCATATATTTT. Its translation: CASSKGTDSSGNTIYF. This chain uses TRBV5-1 with TRBJ1-3; 7 bases agree with TRBD1. The CDR3 covers 16 residues. V shed 4 bases and J 0 bases; nucleotides not matched to a gene: 7. Germline CDR1 SGHRS, CDR2 YFSETQ.

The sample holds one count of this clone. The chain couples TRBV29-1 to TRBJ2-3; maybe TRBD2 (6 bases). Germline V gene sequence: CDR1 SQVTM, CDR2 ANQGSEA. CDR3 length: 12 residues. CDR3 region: CSTRAGSDTQYF. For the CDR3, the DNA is TGCAGTACCCGGGCGGGGTCAGATACGCAGTATTTT.

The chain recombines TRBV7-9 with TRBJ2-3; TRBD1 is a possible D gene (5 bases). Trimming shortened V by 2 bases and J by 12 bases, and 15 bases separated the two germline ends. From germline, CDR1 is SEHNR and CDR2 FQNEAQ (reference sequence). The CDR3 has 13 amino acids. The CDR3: CASSLLNQGSQYF. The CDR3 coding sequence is TGTGCCAGCAGCTTACTTAATCAGGGCTCCCAGTATTTT. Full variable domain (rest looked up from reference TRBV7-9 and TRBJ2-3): DTGVSQNPRHKITKRGQNVTFRCDPISEHNRLYWYRQTLGQGPEFLTYFQNEAQLEKSRLLSDRFSAERPKGSFSTLEIQRTEQGDSAMYLCASSLLNQGSQYFGPGTRLTVL.

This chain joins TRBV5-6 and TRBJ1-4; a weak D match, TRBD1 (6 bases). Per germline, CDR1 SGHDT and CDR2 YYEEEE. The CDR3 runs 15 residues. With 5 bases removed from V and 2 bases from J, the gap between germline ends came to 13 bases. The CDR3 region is CASRQTGYTNEKLFF. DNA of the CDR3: TGTGCCAGCAGGCAAACAGGGTACACTAATGAAAAACTGTTTTTT.

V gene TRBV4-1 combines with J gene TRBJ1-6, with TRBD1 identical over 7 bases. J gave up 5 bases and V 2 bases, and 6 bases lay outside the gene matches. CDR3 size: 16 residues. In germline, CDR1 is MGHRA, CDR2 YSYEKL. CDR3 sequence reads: CASSQYQGVNNSPLHF. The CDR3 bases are TGCGCCAGCAGCCAATACCAGGGGGTAAATAATTCACCCCTCCACTTT.

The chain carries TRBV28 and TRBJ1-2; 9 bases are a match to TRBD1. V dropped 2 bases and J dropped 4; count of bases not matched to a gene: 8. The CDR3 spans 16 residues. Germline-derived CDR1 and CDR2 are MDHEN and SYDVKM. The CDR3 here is CASSLTGDRAIYGYTF. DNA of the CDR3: TGTGCCAGCAGTTTAACCGGGGACAGGGCGATCTATGGCTACACCTTC.

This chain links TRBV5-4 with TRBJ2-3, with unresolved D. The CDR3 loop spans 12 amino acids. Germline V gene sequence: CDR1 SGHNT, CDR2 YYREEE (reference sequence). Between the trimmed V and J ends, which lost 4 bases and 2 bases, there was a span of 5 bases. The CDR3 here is CASSLYTDTQYF. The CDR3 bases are TGTGCCAGCAGCCTTTACACAGATACGCAGTATTTT. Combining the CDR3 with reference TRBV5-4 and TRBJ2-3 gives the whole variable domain ETGVTQSPTHLIKTRGQQVTLRCSSQSGHNTVSWYQQALGQGPQFIFQYYREEENGRGNFPPRFSGLQFPNYSSELNVNALELDDSALYLCASSLYTDTQYFGPGTRLTVL.

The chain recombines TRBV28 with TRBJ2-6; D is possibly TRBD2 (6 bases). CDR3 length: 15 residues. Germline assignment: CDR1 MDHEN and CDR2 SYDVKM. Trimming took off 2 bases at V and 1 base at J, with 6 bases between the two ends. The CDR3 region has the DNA TGTGCCAGCAGTTTAGGGAGGTCTGGGGCCAACGTCCTGACTTTC. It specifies CASSLGRSGANVLTF.

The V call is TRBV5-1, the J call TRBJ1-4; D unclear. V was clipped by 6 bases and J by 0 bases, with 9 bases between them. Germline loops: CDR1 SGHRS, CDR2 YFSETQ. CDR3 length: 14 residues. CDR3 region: CASKPRATNEKLFF. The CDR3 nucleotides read TGCGCCAGCAAGCCACGAGCAACTAATGAAAAACTGTTTTTT.

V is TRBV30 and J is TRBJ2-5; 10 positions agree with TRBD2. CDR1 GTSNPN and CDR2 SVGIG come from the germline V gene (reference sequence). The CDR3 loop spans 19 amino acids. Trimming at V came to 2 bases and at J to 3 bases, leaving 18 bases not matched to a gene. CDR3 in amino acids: CAWSPPSGRRYLAKETQYF. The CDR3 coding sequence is TGTGCCTGGAGTCCCCCTAGCGGGAGAAGGTATTTAGCTAAAGAGACCCAGTACTTC.

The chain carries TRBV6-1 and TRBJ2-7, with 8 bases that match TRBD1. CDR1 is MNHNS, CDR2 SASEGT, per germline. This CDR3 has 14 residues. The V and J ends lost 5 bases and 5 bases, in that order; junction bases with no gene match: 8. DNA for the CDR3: TGTGCCAGCAGTTTGGGACAGGTAGTACACGAGCAGTACTTC. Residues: CASSLGQVVHEQYF.

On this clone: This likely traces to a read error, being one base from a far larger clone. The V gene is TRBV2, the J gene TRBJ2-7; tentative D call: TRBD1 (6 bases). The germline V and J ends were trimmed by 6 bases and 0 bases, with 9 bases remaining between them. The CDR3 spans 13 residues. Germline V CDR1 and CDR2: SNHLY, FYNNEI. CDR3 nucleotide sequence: TGTGCCAGCAGCCAGGACAGCTCCTACGAGCAGTACTTC. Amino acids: CASSQDSSYEQYF.

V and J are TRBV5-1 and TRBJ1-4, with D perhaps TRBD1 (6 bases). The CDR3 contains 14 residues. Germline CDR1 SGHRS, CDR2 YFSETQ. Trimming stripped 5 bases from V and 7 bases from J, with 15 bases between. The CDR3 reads CASSLTGSAEKLFF. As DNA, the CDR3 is TGCGCCAGCAGTTTAACAGGGTCGGCTGAAAAACTGTTTTTT.

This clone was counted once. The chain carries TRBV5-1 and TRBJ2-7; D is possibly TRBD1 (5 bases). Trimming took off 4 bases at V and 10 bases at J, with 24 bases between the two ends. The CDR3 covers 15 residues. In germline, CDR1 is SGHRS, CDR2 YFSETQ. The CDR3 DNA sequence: TGCGCCAGCAGCCCGGCGTCGGGCCAGGGTGGGGTTCAGTACTTC. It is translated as CASSPASGQGGVQYF. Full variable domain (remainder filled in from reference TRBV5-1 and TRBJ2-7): KAGVTQTPRYLIKTRGQQVTLSCSPISGHRSVSWYQQTPGQGLQFLFEYFSETQRNKGNFPGRFSGRQFSNSRSEMNVSTLELGDSALYLCASSPASGQGGVQYFGPGTRLTVT.

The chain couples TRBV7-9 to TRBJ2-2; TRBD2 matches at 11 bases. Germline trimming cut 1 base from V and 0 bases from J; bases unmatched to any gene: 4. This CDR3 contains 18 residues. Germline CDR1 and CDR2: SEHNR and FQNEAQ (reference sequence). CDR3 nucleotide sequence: TGTGCCAGCAGCTTAGGTGGGACTAGCGGAACGAACACCGGGGAGCTGTTTTTT. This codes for CASSLGGTSGTNTGELFF.

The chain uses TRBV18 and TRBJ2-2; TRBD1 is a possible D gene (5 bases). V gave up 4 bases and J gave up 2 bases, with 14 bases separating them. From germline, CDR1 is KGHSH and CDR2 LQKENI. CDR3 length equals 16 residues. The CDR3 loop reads CASSLSARVNTGELFF. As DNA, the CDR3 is TGTGCCAGCTCACTCTCCGCCAGGGTAAACACCGGGGAGCTGTTTTTT.

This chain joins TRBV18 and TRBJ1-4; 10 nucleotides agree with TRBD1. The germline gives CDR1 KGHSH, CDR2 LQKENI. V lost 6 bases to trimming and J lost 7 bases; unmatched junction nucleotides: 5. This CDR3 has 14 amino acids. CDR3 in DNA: TGTGCCAGCTCCCTGACAGGGGGCGGTGAAAAACTGTTTTTT. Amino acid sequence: CASSLTGGGEKLFF.

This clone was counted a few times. In DNA form, the CDR3 reads TGCGCCAGCAGCTTGGCGACAGGGGCTATAACTAATGAAAAACTGTTTTTT. Translating gives CASSLATGAITNEKLFF. This chain joins TRBV5-1 and TRBJ1-4; the match to TRBD1 covers 8 bases. CDR3 size: 17 residues. Germline-derived CDR1 and CDR2 are SGHRS and YFSETQ. Unmatched junction bases numbered 5, after V lost 0 bases and J lost 1 base.

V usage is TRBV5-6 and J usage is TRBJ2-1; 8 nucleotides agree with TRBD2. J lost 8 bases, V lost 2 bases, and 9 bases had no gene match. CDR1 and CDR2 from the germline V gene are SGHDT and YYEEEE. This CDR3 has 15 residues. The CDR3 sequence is CASSFTGGPDDEQFF. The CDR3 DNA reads TGTGCCAGCAGCTTCACGGGAGGGCCCGACGATGAGCAGTTCTTC. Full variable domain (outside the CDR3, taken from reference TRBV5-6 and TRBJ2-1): DAGVTQSPTHLIKTRGQQVTLRCSPKSGHDTVSWYQQALGQGPQFIFQYYEEEERQRGNFPDRFSGHQFPNYSSELNVNALLLGDSALYLCASSFTGGPDDEQFFGPGTRLTVL.

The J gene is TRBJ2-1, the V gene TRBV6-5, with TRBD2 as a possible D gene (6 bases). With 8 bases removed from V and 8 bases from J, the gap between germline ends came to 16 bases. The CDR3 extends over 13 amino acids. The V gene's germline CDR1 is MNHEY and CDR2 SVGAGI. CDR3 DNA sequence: TGTGCCAGCGGATGGAACCCTAGCGATGAGCAGTTCTTC. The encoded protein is CASGWNPSDEQFF.